Each of the 26 T cell receptor beta chains below was sequenced from the same sample in a study of shared T cell receptors in the human thymus. Some clones are missing from TCRdb's copy, which holds only in-frame ones; the method was immunoSEQ multiplex PCR. The sample has 540,000 or so clones, approximately 80% seen once. The data were also submitted as part of a second study, on human thymus T cells.

The sequenced material came from thymocytes. Receptors were obtained from a boy younger than two with a congenital heart defect.

The rearrangement links TRBV7-2 to TRBJ2-1; 7 nucleotides line up with TRBD2. The J segment lost 5 bases and the V segment lost 2 bases, leaving 9 bases of the junction unmatched. The CDR3 is made up of 16 amino acids. CDR1 and CDR2 from the germline V gene are SGHTA and FQGNSA. The CDR3, as DNA: TGTGCCAGCAGCTTAATGAGCGGGGATACCCACAATGAGCAGTTCTTC. Protein: CASSLMSGDTHNEQFF.

This clone was seen only a few times. The gene calls are TRBV5-1 and TRBJ2-7; TRBD2 agrees at 9 bases. This CDR3 has 15 amino acids. V was pared by 3 bases and J by 2 bases, with 6 bases of the junction left unmatched. CDR1 and CDR2 (germline): SGHRS, YFSETQ. The CDR3 reads CASSSRLAATYEQYF. The CDR3, as DNA: TGCGCCAGCAGCTCCAGACTAGCGGCGACCTACGAGCAGTACTTC.

V and J are TRBV28 and TRBJ1-5; D not resolved. The CDR3 length is 12 residues. Germline V gene data show CDR1 as MDHEN and CDR2 as SYDVKM. Trimming stripped 8 bases from V and 3 bases from J, with 8 bases between. The CDR3 DNA follows: TGTGCCAGCGACTCAATCAATCAGCCCCAGCATTTT. It translates to CASDSINQPQHF.

The chain couples TRBV6-5 to TRBJ2-4; TRBD1 aligns across 9 bases. The trim removed 4 bases at V and 6 bases at J, leaving 4 bases unmatched. The germline gives CDR1 MNHEY, CDR2 SVGAGI. This CDR3 contains 14 residues. The CDR3 nucleotides read TGTGCCAGCAGTTGGGACAGGGCGGGAAACATTCAGTACTTC. Translation gives CASSWDRAGNIQYF.

This clone was counted a single time. V and J are TRBV4-3 and TRBJ1-1; D uncertain. V was cut by 4 bases and J by 3 bases, with 15 bases left in between. Per the germline V gene, CDR1 is LGHNA and CDR2 is YSLEER. The CDR3 is made up of 15 amino acids. This CDR3 reads CASSPSRLGDTEAFF. The CDR3 nucleotides read TGCGCCAGCAGCCCATCACGGCTCGGGGACACTGAAGCTTTCTTT.

This rearrangement joins TRBV29-1 to TRBJ2-7; 13 bases align to TRBD2. The trim removed 4 bases at V and 5 bases at J, leaving 17 bases unmatched. Germline assignment: CDR1 SQVTM and CDR2 ANQGSEA. This CDR3 has 18 residues. The CDR3 DNA reads as TGCAGCGTTGGTTCTCCCTTGACCCGGACTAGCGGGAGAAACGAGCAGTACTTC. Translated, it gives CSVGSPLTRTSGRNEQYF.

This chain joins TRBV5-4 and TRBJ2-7, with 10 bases that match TRBD1. Germline V lookup: CDR1 SGHNT, CDR2 YYREEE (reference sequence). This CDR3 region has 15 residues. Trimming took 8 bases from V and 2 from J; bases not matched to a gene: 10. CDR3 sequence: CASKTSGQGPYEQYF. CDR3 coding DNA: TGTGCCAGTAAGACCTCGGGACAGGGGCCCTACGAGCAGTACTTC.

The chain joins TRBV30 to TRBJ2-1; 10 nucleotides line up with TRBD2. Trimming took 0 bases from V and 12 from J; bases not matched to a gene: 20. Per germline, CDR1 GTSNPN and CDR2 SVGIG (reference sequence). The CDR3 is made up of 18 amino acids. In DNA form, the CDR3 reads TGTGCCTGGAGTGTACGAATCAGAGGACTAGCGGAGAAACTCGGGCAGTTCTTC. Translated, it gives CAWSVRIRGLAEKLGQFF.

The chain joins TRBV27 to TRBJ2-1, with D possibly TRBD2 on 7 matching bases. The V end lost 8 bases, the J end lost 7 bases, and 21 bases lay between the germline ends. The CDR3 has 15 residues. Germline V CDR1 and CDR2: MNHEY, SMNVEV (reference sequence). The CDR3 reads CASGSRGGPGNEQFF. The CDR3 DNA reads as TGTGCCAGCGGATCCAGGGGAGGGCCAGGGAATGAGCAGTTCTTC.

The chain links TRBV27 to TRBJ1-4; maybe TRBD1 (6 bases). Per the germline V gene, CDR1 is MNHEY and CDR2 is SMNVEV (reference sequence). The CDR3 loop spans 14 amino acids. Trimming stripped 9 bases from V and 5 bases from J, with 16 bases between. CDR3 DNA: TGTGCCAGTGCCCGGACAGTTTTAAATGAAAAACTGTTTTTT. As protein: CASARTVLNEKLFF.

This clone was counted only a few times. The genes are TRBV7-2 and TRBJ2-6, with 7 bases lining up with TRBD1. J gave up 0 bases and V 1 base, and 6 bases lay outside the gene matches. The V gene's germline CDR1 is SGHTA and CDR2 FQGNSA. The CDR3 runs to 18 residues. Here the CDR3 reads CASSLGTGAFSGANVLTF. The CDR3 DNA reads TGTGCCAGCAGCTTAGGGACAGGAGCCTTCTCTGGGGCCAACGTCCTGACTTTC.

The CDR3 sequence is CATATSGQETQYF. The CDR3, as DNA: TGTGCCACCGCAACTAGCGGCCAAGAGACCCAGTACTTC. The chain joins TRBV9 to TRBJ2-5; TRBD2 aligns across 8 bases. The CDR3 is 13 amino acids. CDR1 is SGDLS and CDR2 is YYNGEE in the germline V gene. Trimming at V came to 9 bases and at J to 1 base, leaving 5 bases not matched to a gene.

The chain combines TRBV11-3 with TRBJ2-7; D gene ambiguous. Germline V CDR1 and CDR2: SGHNT, YENEEA. This CDR3 region has 14 residues. V was trimmed by 5 bases and J by 1 base, leaving 12 bases between them. The CDR3 reads CASSPEVGSYEQYF. For the CDR3, the DNA is TGTGCCAGCAGCCCCGAGGTTGGTTCCTACGAGCAGTACTTC.

The chain links TRBV15 to TRBJ1-2; a possible D gene is TRBD1 (5 bases). CDR1 and CDR2 (germline): LNHNV, YYDKDF (reference sequence). The CDR3 is made up of 15 amino acids. V shed 0 bases and J shed 8 bases, with 16 bases lying between them. The CDR3 region has the DNA TGTGCCACCAGCAGAGATCTAAGGGGCAAAATAGGCTACACCTTC. It translates to CATSRDLRGKIGYTF.

V usage is TRBV28 and J usage is TRBJ2-1; D is unclear. Trimming took 6 bases from V and 3 from J, leaving 6 bases between them. Germline V gene lookup returns CDR1 MDHEN and CDR2 SYDVKM. CDR3 size: 12 residues. The CDR3 DNA follows: TGTGCCAGCAGGGCTGTCTACAATGAGCAGTTCTTC. Protein: CASRAVYNEQFF.

V is TRBV2 and J is TRBJ2-1, with 8 bases aligning to TRBD1. V gave up 5 bases and J gave up 4 bases; unmatched junction bases: 7. The CDR3 is 15 amino acids. Germline lookup yields CDR1 SNHLY and CDR2 FYNNEI. In DNA form, the CDR3 reads TGTGCCAGCAGTACCCGGGACAGGCTGTACAATGAGCAGTTCTTC. Protein sequence: CASSTRDRLYNEQFF.

V usage is TRBV12-5 and J usage is TRBJ1-2, with no clear D. The V gene's germline CDR1 is LGHNT and CDR2 FRNRAP. The CDR3 spans 12 residues. V lost 2 bases, J lost 5 bases, and 6 bases lay in between. The CDR3 DNA reads TGTGCTAGTGGTTTGAGGGAGTATGGCTACACCTTC. Amino acids: CASGLREYGYTF.

The chain links TRBV11-2 to TRBJ2-5, with TRBD1 identical over 9 bases. Per the germline V gene, CDR1 is SGHAT and CDR2 is FQNNGV. The CDR3 contains 14 residues. The trim removed 4 bases at V and 5 bases at J, leaving 5 bases unmatched. CDR3 coding DNA: TGTGCCAGCAGCTCGGGACAGGGTCAGGAGACCCAGTACTTC. Its translation is CASSSGQGQETQYF.

This chain joins TRBV6-5 and TRBJ1-2; 9 bases map to TRBD1. CDR1 and CDR2 from the germline V gene are MNHEY and SVGAGI. The CDR3 has 16 amino acids. Trimming at V came to 2 bases and at J to 0 bases, leaving 4 bases not matched to a gene. The CDR3 reads CASSYNRGLTNYGYTF. CDR3 nucleotides: TGTGCCAGCAGTTACAACAGGGGGCTTACTAACTATGGCTACACCTTC.

V is TRBV27 and J is TRBJ2-7, with TRBD1 matching over 9 bases. Germline assignment: CDR1 MNHEY and CDR2 SMNVEV (reference sequence). J was trimmed by 1 base and V by 3 bases; bases with no gene match: 4. This CDR3 is built from 15 residues. The CDR3: CASSFPGTGSYEQYF. CDR3 coding DNA: TGTGCCAGCAGTTTTCCCGGGACAGGGTCCTACGAGCAGTACTTC.

This clone has only a few counts. The chain recombines TRBV10-2 with TRBJ1-5; the match to TRBD1 covers 8 bases. Germline CDR1 is WSHSY and CDR2 is SAAADI. V dropped 2 bases and J dropped 6; count of bases not matched to a gene: 6. This CDR3 comprises 15 residues. CDR3: CASSEDRGKGQPQHF. CDR3 DNA: TGCGCCAGCAGTGAGGACAGGGGAAAGGGTCAGCCCCAGCATTTT.

The chain is built from TRBV28 and TRBJ2-4; the D gene is possibly TRBD2 (7 bases). The CDR3 length is 18 residues. Germline V CDR1 and CDR2: MDHEN, SYDVKM. Trimming took 6 bases from V and 6 from J, leaving 27 bases between them. The CDR3 DNA sequence: TGTGCCAGCAGCCACTTCCCGCCTTACAGGGAGGGGGTAAACATTCAGTACTTC. Translation gives CASSHFPPYREGVNIQYF.

The DNA of the CDR3 is TGTGCCAGCAGTGAAGACCCCGGGACAAAAGGGGGCTACACCTTC. It yields the protein CASSEDPGTKGGYTF. The chain uses TRBV6-1 and TRBJ1-2; maybe TRBD1 (6 bases). V was pared by 1 base and J by 8 bases, with 17 bases between. The CDR3 is 15 residues long. CDR1 is MNHNS and CDR2 is SASEGT in the germline V gene.

This chain connects TRBV5-1 to TRBJ1-4, with 7 bases matching TRBD1. The CDR3 extends over 17 amino acids. The germline gives CDR1 SGHRS, CDR2 YFSETQ. V shed 5 bases, J shed 2 bases, and the junction held 12 bases outside the gene matches. The CDR3, as DNA: TGCGCCAGCAGTTTGAGGGGGCCCGGGTCCACTAATGAAAAACTGTTTTTT. It encodes CASSLRGPGSTNEKLFF.

V usage is TRBV10-2 and J usage is TRBJ1-5; weak D call: TRBD1 (5 bases). V was pared by 3 bases and J by 3 bases, with 9 bases between. The CDR3 is 14 amino acids. CDR1 is WSHSY, CDR2 SAAADI, per germline. CDR3: CASSDGRVNQPQHF. The CDR3 coding sequence is TGCGCCAGCAGTGATGGCAGGGTCAATCAGCCCCAGCATTTT.

This chain joins TRBV30 and TRBJ2-2; a possible D gene is TRBD2 (6 bases). This CDR3 contains 12 residues. The V gene lost 8 bases and the J gene lost 5 bases, with 12 bases spanning the gap. Germline lookup yields CDR1 GTSNPN and CDR2 SVGIG (reference sequence). Written as DNA, the CDR3 is TGTGCCCGGGAGTGGGGGACCGGGGAGCTGTTTTTT. This sequence encodes CAREWGTGELFF. Full variable domain (outside the CDR3, taken from reference TRBV30 and TRBJ2-2): SQTIHQWPATLVQPVGSPLSLECTVEGTSNPNLYWYRQAAGRGLQLLFYSVGIGQISSEVPQNLSASRPQDRQFILSSKKLLLSDSGFYLCAREWGTGELFFGEGSRLTVL.